Shown below are 17 T cell receptor beta chains from a single sample sequenced in a study of T cell repertoires in cytomegalovirus infection. No antigen has been assigned to these receptors. MiXCR, run by TCRdb on the reads, gives a single entry per CDR3 protein. The sample contains roughly 160,000 distinct CDR3 sequences, about 20% of which appear only once. This specimen was CD8+ T cells from cultured PBMCs, taken from culture after CMV antigen stimulation. Every receptor here comes from a human donor in good health (CMV status not recorded). Some clones in this sample may be carry-over from other donors' samples.

This clonotype occurred a few times. V gene TRBV7-6 combines with J gene TRBJ2-3; 10 positions match TRBD2. V shed 5 bases and J 0 bases; nucleotides not matched to a gene: 11. This CDR3 has 18 residues. From germline, CDR1 is SGHVS and CDR2 FNYEAQ. CDR3 DNA: TGTGCCAGCAGCCTCAATGGTCTAGCGGGGGATAGCACAGATACGCAGTATTTT. Its translation: CASSLNGLAGDSTDTQYF.

Here the CDR3 reads CASSYFLGGEAFF. The CDR3 coding sequence is TGTGCCAGCAGTTACTTCCTCGGGGGGGAAGCTTTCTTT. The chain employs TRBV6-6 and TRBJ1-1; a possible D gene is TRBD1 (5 bases). V lost 1 base and J 8 bases, leaving 11 bases between the germline ends. The germline V gene has CDR1 MNHNY and CDR2 SVGAGI (reference sequence). CDR3 length equals 13 residues.

This clonotype appeared a few times. The J gene is TRBJ2-2, the V gene TRBV4-3, with D tentatively TRBD1 (6 bases). The CDR3 length is 17 residues. Between the trimmed V and J ends, which lost 0 bases and 0 bases, there was a span of 11 bases. From germline, CDR1 is LGHNA and CDR2 YSLEER. The CDR3 region has the DNA TGCGCCAGCAGCCAAGATATCCCAGGGGCGAACACCGGGGAGCTGTTTTTT. As protein: CASSQDIPGANTGELFF.

This clonotype was observed a few times. The rearrangement joins TRBV4-3 to TRBJ1-4; D remains ambiguous. The germline V and J ends were trimmed by 0 bases and 8 bases, with 25 bases remaining between them. The CDR3 consists of 19 residues. Germline V gene data show CDR1 as LGHNA and CDR2 as YSLEER. The CDR3 sequence is CASSQDVNSQDPLREKLFF. In nucleotides, the CDR3 is TGCGCCAGCAGCCAAGATGTGAACAGCCAAGACCCCCTCCGGGAAAAACTGTTTTTT.

V is TRBV27 and J is TRBJ2-2; 8 positions match TRBD2. Trimming took 6 bases from V and 4 from J; bases not matched to a gene: 4. Germline V lookup: CDR1 MNHEY, CDR2 SMNVEV (reference sequence). CDR3 length: 14 residues. This chain's CDR3 is CASRLAGGTGELFF. The CDR3, as DNA: TGTGCCAGCAGGCTAGCGGGTGGCACCGGGGAGCTGTTTTTT.

This clonotype was seen only a few times. This chain joins TRBV12-3 or TRBV12-4 and TRBJ1-1; D unclear. CDR3 length: 13 amino acids. V was trimmed by 5 bases and J by 4 bases, leaving 11 bases between them. In DNA form, the CDR3 reads TGTGCCAGCAGTCCCACCGGGCCCACTGAAGCTTTCTTT. Translated, it gives CASSPTGPTEAFF.

This clonotype was picked up a small number of times. The gene calls are TRBV11-2 and TRBJ2-7; tentative D call: TRBD2 (5 bases). CDR1 is SGHAT, CDR2 FQNNGV, per germline. V lost 5 bases, J lost 6 bases, and 11 bases lay in between. CDR3 length equals 12 residues. The CDR3 DNA is TGTGCCAGCAGCCAAGGGAGATCCGAGCAGTACTTC. It encodes CASSQGRSEQYF.

This chain joins TRBV12-3 or TRBV12-4 and TRBJ2-5; 7 nucleotides agree with TRBD1. The CDR3 sequence is 12 residues long. V dropped 4 bases and J dropped 7; count of bases not matched to a gene: 3. CDR3 loop: CASSSGTATQYF. CDR3 DNA sequence: TGTGCCAGCAGTTCCGGGACAGCGACCCAGTACTTC.

The chain links TRBV7-2 to TRBJ2-2, with D hard to call. Germline V gives CDR1 SGHTA, CDR2 FQGNSA. This CDR3 has 16 amino acids. V lost 3 bases and J 0 bases, leaving 11 bases between the germline ends. The CDR3 DNA reads as TGTGCCAGCAGCTTCTACAGTTTATCGAACACCGGGGAGCTGTTTTTT. Its translation is CASSFYSLSNTGELFF.

This clonotype was seen a handful of times. The chain employs TRBV2 and TRBJ1-2, with 8 bases matching TRBD1. The CDR3 length is 12 residues. The trim removed 11 bases at V and 4 bases at J, leaving 6 bases unmatched. From germline, CDR1 is SNHLY and CDR2 FYNNEI. The CDR3 DNA reads as TGTGCCGTCCCGACAGGGGTCTATGGCTACACCTTC. It encodes CAVPTGVYGYTF.

The chain is built from TRBV6-6 and TRBJ1-2; 7 bases agree with TRBD1. The CDR3 extends over 17 amino acids. Germline lookup yields CDR1 MNHNY and CDR2 SVGAGI (reference sequence). The trim removed 8 bases at V and 0 bases at J, leaving 15 bases unmatched. The CDR3 region is CASGASEGARTNYGYTF. In DNA, the CDR3 is TGTGCCAGCGGGGCCTCAGAGGGGGCGAGGACTAACTATGGCTACACCTTC.

The chain has TRBV7-2 and TRBJ2-3; D remains unclear. The CDR3 covers 13 residues. The V gene's germline CDR1 is SGHTA and CDR2 FQGNSA. The V end was cut by 2 bases, the J end by 5 bases, with 8 bases between. This chain's CDR3 is CASSLIFRDTQYF. CDR3 nucleotide sequence: TGTGCCAGCAGCTTAATTTTCAGAGATACGCAGTATTTT.

This clonotype was counted only a few times. Given a much more abundant clone one base away, this may be a read error. J is TRBJ2-1 and V is TRBV7-9; possibly TRBD1 or TRBD2 for D (5 bases each). Looked up from germline, CDR1 is SEHNR and CDR2 is FQNEAQ (reference sequence). This CDR3 has 12 residues. CDR3 nucleotides: TGTGACAGCAGCTTTGGGACGGGTGAGCAGTTCTTC. Translating it yields CDSSFGTGEQFF.

This clonotype was detected only a few times. J is TRBJ2-7 and V is TRBV7-8, with TRBD2 as a possible D gene (5 bases). CDR3 length: 16 residues. Per germline, CDR1 SGHVS and CDR2 FQNEAQ. Between the trimmed V and J ends, which lost 2 bases and 4 bases, there was a span of 18 bases. The CDR3 DNA reads as TGTGCCAGCAGCTTACCGACCGGGGAAGGATATTACGAGCAGTACTTC. It specifies CASSLPTGEGYYEQYF.

This clonotype was counted a few times. V is TRBV9 and J is TRBJ1-5, with TRBD1 matching 8 bases. J lost 7 bases, V lost 3 bases, and 6 bases had no gene match. The CDR3 is 14 amino acids. Per the germline V gene, CDR1 is SGDLS and CDR2 is YYNGEE. CDR3 in DNA: TGTGCCAGCAGCGATGGACAGGGTGGGCAGCCCCAGCATTTT. This translates into CASSDGQGGQPQHF.

This rearrangement joins TRBV2 to TRBJ1-6; D gene uncertain. V lost 3 bases, J lost 10 bases, and 13 bases lay in between. The CDR3 runs 14 residues. Germline V gene sequence: CDR1 SNHLY, CDR2 FYNNEI. The CDR3 DNA is TGTGCCAGCAGTGAGACAAATGCGAGATCACCCCTCCACTTT. Translated: CASSETNARSPLHF.

The chain uses TRBV7-8 and TRBJ2-1; D is possibly TRBD2 (6 bases). Germline CDR1 SGHVS, CDR2 FQNEAQ. Trimming pared 2 bases from V and 2 bases from J, leaving 16 bases between. CDR3 length: 17 residues. CDR3 in DNA: TGTGCCAGCAGCTTATATGGGACTCGCTCCCCCTACAATGAGCAGTTCTTC. Amino acid sequence: CASSLYGTRSPYNEQFF. Filled out from reference TRBV7-8 and TRBJ2-1, the complete variable domain reads GAGVSQSPRYKVAKRGQDVALRCDPISGHVSLFWYQQALGQGPEFLTYFQNEAQLDKSGLPSDRFFAERPEGSVSTLKIQRTQQEDSAVYLCASSLYGTRSPYNEQFFGPGTRLTVL.